The 28 T cell receptor beta chains below were found in one sample sequenced in a study of neoadjuvant nivolumab and ipilimumab in lung cancer. TCRdb's table, derived via immunoSEQ multiplex PCR, lists solely in-frame clones and lacks some. The sample carries 25,000 or so clones, over 80% recorded once. The sequencing here drew on tumor tissue, taken after neoadjuvant nivolumab, alone or with ipilimumab, at or shortly before surgery. These receptors all stem from an adult with non-small cell lung cancer.

This sequence joins TRBV6-1 and TRBJ2-1; D possibly corresponds to TRBD2 (5 bases). V was cut by 0 bases and J by 8 bases, with 11 bases left in between. CDR1 MNHNS and CDR2 SASEGT come from the germline V gene. The CDR3 spans 14 residues. The CDR3 DNA follows: TGTGCCAGCAGTGAAGCGGTGGAGGTCGATGAGCAGTTCTTC. Translated: CASSEAVEVDEQFF.

The chain employs TRBV27 and TRBJ2-7; the match to TRBD1 covers 10 bases. Losses at the gene ends were 6 bases for V and 6 bases for J; bases not matched to a gene: 8. Germline V CDR1 and CDR2: MNHEY, SMNVEV (reference sequence). CDR3 size: 14 residues. This CDR3 is CASSLRQGASEQYF. As DNA, the CDR3 is TGTGCCAGCAGCCTCCGACAGGGGGCAAGCGAGCAGTACTTC.

CDR3 coding DNA: TGTGCCAGCAGTTCCTGGACAGGGATGATGAACACTGAAGCTTTCTTT. It translates to CASSSWTGMMNTEAFF. This rearrangement joins TRBV6-5 to TRBJ1-1, with 8 positions matching TRBD1. The CDR3 sequence is 16 residues long. With 4 bases clipped from V and 0 bases from J, the junction kept 7 bases outside the gene matches. Germline V gene data show CDR1 as MNHEY and CDR2 as SVGAGI.

The chain recombines TRBV6-6 with TRBJ2-1; tentative D call: TRBD2 (5 bases). Trimming removed 5 bases at V and 6 bases at J, with 11 bases between. CDR3 length: 13 residues. The germline CDR1 and CDR2 sequences are MNHNY and SVGAGI (reference sequence). CDR3 sequence reads: CASSQQEGNEQFF. For the CDR3, the DNA is TGTGCCAGCAGTCAACAAGAGGGCAATGAGCAGTTCTTC.

This sequence joins TRBV18 and TRBJ2-7, with D unresolved. In germline, CDR1 is KGHSH, CDR2 LQKENI. Between the trimmed V and J ends, which lost 2 bases and 7 bases, there was a span of 12 bases. CDR3 length: 13 residues. CDR3 loop: CASSPMSLTEQYF. CDR3 in DNA: TGTGCCAGCTCACCAATGAGCCTGACGGAGCAGTACTTC.

V and J are TRBV27 and TRBJ2-1, with TRBD2 as a possible D gene (5 bases). Germline V gene lookup returns CDR1 MNHEY and CDR2 SMNVEV (reference sequence). CDR3 length: 15 residues. V lost 3 bases, J lost 8 bases, and 17 bases lay in between. The CDR3 loop reads CASSFFGGANYEQFF. In nucleotides, the CDR3 is TGTGCCAGCAGTTTTTTTGGAGGAGCTAACTATGAGCAGTTCTTC.

Comment on this clone: Different DNA sequences within this sample yield the same CDR3. The chain has TRBV2 and TRBJ2-7; no firm D call. The CDR3 is made up of 11 amino acids. V dropped 5 bases and J dropped 7 bases, with 9 bases sitting between them. Germline CDR1 and CDR2: SNHLY and FYNNEI. Written as DNA, the CDR3 is TGTGCCAGCAGTCCATTACAGGAGCAGTACTTC. Amino acids: CASSPLQEQYF.

The chain carries TRBV7-2 and TRBJ2-1, with no clear D. This CDR3 is 14 amino acids long. Trimming removed 0 bases from V and 5 bases from J, with 8 bases in between. Germline-derived CDR1 and CDR2 are SGHTA and FQGNSA. DNA of the CDR3: TGTGCCAGCAGCTTAGCACCTCTGGACAATGAGCAGTTCTTC. Encoded protein: CASSLAPLDNEQFF.

The chain uses TRBV28 and TRBJ1-1; 8 nucleotides line up with TRBD1. Germline CDR1 reads MDHEN; CDR2 reads SYDVKM. The CDR3 length is 14 residues. V trimming: 6 bases; J trimming: 5 bases; junction bases outside the gene matches: 8. CDR3 protein: CASSLGQGWTEAFF. CDR3 bases: TGTGCCAGCAGCCTCGGACAGGGATGGACTGAAGCTTTCTTT.

The chain uses TRBV7-9 and TRBJ1-5; no clear D. Deletions cut 8 bases from V and 5 bases from J, with 16 bases between. This CDR3 region has 14 residues. Germline V lookup: CDR1 SEHNR, CDR2 FQNEAQ (reference sequence). The chain's CDR3 is CASQPDGNYQPQHF. For the CDR3, the DNA is TGTGCCAGCCAACCGGACGGGAATTATCAGCCCCAGCATTTT.

The chain combines TRBV5-5 with TRBJ2-7, with 7 bases fitting TRBD1. Trimming at V came to 0 bases and at J to 5 bases, leaving 11 bases not matched to a gene. Germline CDR1 and CDR2: SGHKS and YYEKEE (reference sequence). The CDR3 has 16 residues. The CDR3, as DNA: TGTGCCAGCAGCTTGGAGGGGGCAGGGGCAGGCCACGAGCAGTACTTC. This codes for CASSLEGAGAGHEQYF.

The chain joins TRBV6-6 to TRBJ2-4, with D perhaps TRBD2 (6 bases). Germline CDR1 and CDR2: MNHNY and SVGAGI (reference sequence). V gave up 10 bases and J gave up 7 bases, with 14 bases separating them. The CDR3 is made up of 12 amino acids. CDR3 sequence: CATHLEGNIQYF. CDR3 coding DNA: TGTGCCACCCACCTGGAGGGTAACATTCAGTACTTC.

The rearrangement uses TRBV27 and TRBJ2-7; 11 positions match TRBD2. This CDR3 has 14 residues. Per the germline V gene, CDR1 is MNHEY and CDR2 is SMNVEV (reference sequence). Trimming removed 7 bases from V and 2 bases from J; junction bases left unmatched: 4. CDR3 protein: CASNSGRAAYEQYF. CDR3 nucleotide sequence: TGTGCCAGCAATAGCGGGAGGGCCGCCTACGAGCAGTACTTC.

J is TRBJ2-5 and V is TRBV27, with a possible D match to TRBD2 (6 bases). There are 14 residues in the CDR3. V gave up 6 bases and J gave up 4 bases, with 15 bases separating them. Germline loops: CDR1 MNHEY, CDR2 SMNVEV (reference sequence). The CDR3 sequence is CASSPRDGGETQYF. The CDR3, as DNA: TGTGCCAGCAGCCCCCGGGACGGGGGAGAGACCCAGTACTTC.

The gene calls are TRBV5-1 and TRBJ2-2; TRBD2 might be the D (5 bases). V lost 6 bases to trimming and J lost 7 bases, with 7 bases between them. The germline gives CDR1 SGHRS, CDR2 YFSETQ. CDR3 size: 11 residues. CDR3 in DNA: TGCGCCAGCAATGAGGGCGGGGAGCTGTTTTTT. This encodes CASNEGGELFF. Full variable domain (missing parts from reference TRBV5-1 and TRBJ2-2): KAGVTQTPRYLIKTRGQQVTLSCSPISGHRSVSWYQQTPGQGLQFLFEYFSETQRNKGNFPGRFSGRQFSNSRSEMNVSTLELGDSALYLCASNEGGELFFGEGSRLTVL.

The rearrangement joins TRBV19 to TRBJ2-7; the D call may be TRBD1 or TRBD2 (8 bases each). V gave up 4 bases and J gave up 2 bases, with 18 bases separating them. Germline CDR1 and CDR2: LNHDA and SQIVND (reference sequence). The CDR3 totals 16 residues. The CDR3 loop reads CASSRSGGQETYEQYF. The CDR3 bases are TGTGCCAGTAGTAGAAGCGGGGGACAGGAGACCTACGAGCAGTACTTC.

The gene calls are TRBV11-2 and TRBJ1-2; TRBD1 agrees at 8 bases. The CDR3 consists of 15 residues. Per the germline V gene, CDR1 is SGHAT and CDR2 is FQNNGV. Losses at the gene ends were 5 bases for V and 7 bases for J; bases not matched to a gene: 12. CDR3 loop: CASSQQQGGVTGYTF. The CDR3 nucleotides read TGTGCCAGCAGCCAACAACAGGGGGGTGTGACTGGCTACACCTTC.

The J gene is TRBJ2-3, the V gene TRBV5-4, with D uncertain. CDR1 is SGHNT and CDR2 is YYREEE in the germline V gene (reference sequence). The CDR3 totals 12 residues. Trimming took off 0 bases at V and 4 bases at J, with 3 bases between the two ends. CDR3 DNA sequence: TGTGCCAGCAGCTTGGTGTCAGATACGCAGTATTTT. As protein: CASSLVSDTQYF.

The chain uses TRBV5-1 and TRBJ2-3; D not certain. Between the trimmed V and J ends, which lost 2 bases and 2 bases, there was a span of 15 bases. This CDR3 contains 16 residues. CDR1 is SGHRS, CDR2 YFSETQ, per germline. This CDR3 reads CASSFGWAGATDTQYF. In DNA form, the CDR3 reads TGCGCCAGCAGCTTCGGGTGGGCAGGAGCCACAGATACGCAGTATTTT. Using reference TRBV5-1 and TRBJ2-3 for the parts outside the CDR3, the full variable domain is KAGVTQTPRYLIKTRGQQVTLSCSPISGHRSVSWYQQTPGQGLQFLFEYFSETQRNKGNFPGRFSGRQFSNSRSEMNVSTLELGDSALYLCASSFGWAGATDTQYFGPGTRLTVL.

The J gene is TRBJ2-7, the V gene TRBV6-1, with D possibly being TRBD1 (5 bases). Trimming pared 5 bases from V and 5 bases from J, leaving 10 bases between. CDR1 is MNHNS, CDR2 SASEGT, per germline. The CDR3 sequence is 12 residues long. As DNA, the CDR3 is TGTGCCAGCAGTCCAGGGATCCACGAGCAGTACTTC. This translates into CASSPGIHEQYF.

A single count supports this clone. V usage is TRBV7-2 and J usage is TRBJ2-2, with D possibly TRBD2 on 5 matching bases. The germline V and J ends were trimmed by 2 bases and 4 bases, with 14 bases remaining between them. Germline loops: CDR1 SGHTA, CDR2 FQGNSA. This CDR3 comprises 16 residues. Here the CDR3 DNA reads TGTGCCAGCAGCTTACACACGGGGAGTAGCACCGGGGAGCTGTTTTTT. This gives the protein CASSLHTGSSTGELFF.

The chain carries TRBV7-9 and TRBJ2-1; D unresolved. Germline loops: CDR1 SEHNR, CDR2 FQNEAQ (reference sequence). The germline V and J ends were trimmed by 3 bases and 5 bases, with 17 bases remaining between them. This CDR3 spans 16 amino acids. In DNA form, the CDR3 reads TGTGCCAGCAGCTTTTGGGCCCGAGAACTAAACAATGAGCAGTTCTTC. This gives the protein CASSFWARELNNEQFF.

The chain uses TRBV6-1 and TRBJ1-4; D uncertain. CDR1 and CDR2 (germline): MNHNS, SASEGT. The CDR3 consists of 14 residues. V was trimmed by 6 bases and J by 0 bases, leaving 8 bases between them. The CDR3 bases are TGTGCCAGCAGACCGAGTTCAACTAATGAAAAACTGTTTTTT. It codes for CASRPSSTNEKLFF.

The chain has TRBV7-2 and TRBJ1-1; D ambiguous. Trimming took 7 bases from V and 4 from J, leaving 16 bases between them. Germline V gene lookup returns CDR1 SGHTA and CDR2 FQGNSA. The length of the CDR3 is 14 residues. The DNA of the CDR3 is TGTGCCAGCACCCCAACCTGGGGAAGCACTGAAGCTTTCTTT. Its protein product is CASTPTWGSTEAFF.

V usage is TRBV7-9 and J usage is TRBJ2-3; possibly TRBD2 for D (6 bases). V was pared by 4 bases and J by 6 bases, with 17 bases between. This CDR3 spans 15 amino acids. From germline, CDR1 is SEHNR and CDR2 FQNEAQ (reference sequence). The CDR3 DNA reads as TGTGCCAGCAGCTCTCTTGTACGGGAGCGGGATACGCAGTATTTT. Translated: CASSSLVRERDTQYF.

The chain employs TRBV6-1 and TRBJ1-4; no firm D call. CDR1 and CDR2 from the germline V gene are MNHNS and SASEGT. This CDR3 region has 14 residues. V lost 5 bases and J 0 bases, leaving 7 bases between the germline ends. Here the CDR3 reads CASSNLATNEKLFF. CDR3 DNA: TGTGCCAGCAGTAACCTTGCAACTAATGAAAAACTGTTTTTT.

This chain connects TRBV5-5 to TRBJ2-7; 9 nucleotides match TRBD1. This CDR3 has 14 residues. V was clipped by 2 bases and J by 7 bases; unmatched bases: 7. Germline-derived CDR1 and CDR2 are SGHKS and YYEKEE (reference sequence). CDR3: CASSLPGQGREQYF. The CDR3 coding sequence is TGTGCCAGCAGCTTACCGGGACAGGGTCGAGAGCAGTACTTC.

This clone has just one count. The rearrangement joins TRBV18 to TRBJ1-2, with D possibly matching TRBD1 (6 bases). Trimming removed 3 bases at V and 8 bases at J, with 13 bases between. This CDR3 has 13 amino acids. Germline assignment: CDR1 KGHSH and CDR2 LQKENI. This CDR3 is CASSPGGASGYTF. For the CDR3, the DNA is TGTGCCAGCTCACCGGGGGGCGCTTCCGGCTACACCTTC.